The present entry profiles one TCR beta chain with its context. Its cognate antigen is unknown. The table came from immunoSEQ multiplex PCR; TCRdb's copy has only in-frame clones and leaves some out. The sample includes roughly 25,000 clones, about 76% of them seen just once. These data come from a study of OX40 agonist ivuxolimab in advanced cancers. General study results and limits: In the expanded peripheral T cells, antigen specificity was never determined.

The CDR3 length is 13 residues. Looked up from germline, CDR1 is SGDLS and CDR2 is YYNGEE. V was clipped by 4 bases and J by 1 base, with 8 bases between them. This clonotype was sampled from an adult with an advanced solid tumor such as melanoma, head and neck, liver or kidney cancer. The sample here was CD4+ or CD8+ T cells sorted from blood, taken in a trial of the OX40 agonist ivuxolimab. This rearrangement joins TRBV9 to TRBJ1-1; D not resolved. CDR3 bases: TGTGCCAGCAGCCAGGAGTGGAACACTGAAGCTTTCTTT. Residues: CASSQEWNTEAFF.